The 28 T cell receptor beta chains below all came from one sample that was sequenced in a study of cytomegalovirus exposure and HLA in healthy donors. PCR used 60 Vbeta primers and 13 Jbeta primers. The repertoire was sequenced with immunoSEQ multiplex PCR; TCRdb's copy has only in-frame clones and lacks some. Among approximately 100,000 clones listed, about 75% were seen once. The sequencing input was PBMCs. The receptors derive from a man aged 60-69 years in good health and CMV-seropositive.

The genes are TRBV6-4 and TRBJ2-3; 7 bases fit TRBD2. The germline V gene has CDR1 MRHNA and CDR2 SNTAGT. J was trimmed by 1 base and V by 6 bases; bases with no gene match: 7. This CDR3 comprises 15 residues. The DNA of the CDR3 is TGTGCCAGCAGCGTCCTTGCGGGGGGCACAGATACGCAGTATTTT. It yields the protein CASSVLAGGTDTQYF.

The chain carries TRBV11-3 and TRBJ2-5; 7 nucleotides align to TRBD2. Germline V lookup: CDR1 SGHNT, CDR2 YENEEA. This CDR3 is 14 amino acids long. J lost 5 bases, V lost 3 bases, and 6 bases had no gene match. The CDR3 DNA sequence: TGTGCCAGCAGCTTTAGAGAGGGAGGGGAGACCCAGTACTTC. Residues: CASSFREGGETQYF.

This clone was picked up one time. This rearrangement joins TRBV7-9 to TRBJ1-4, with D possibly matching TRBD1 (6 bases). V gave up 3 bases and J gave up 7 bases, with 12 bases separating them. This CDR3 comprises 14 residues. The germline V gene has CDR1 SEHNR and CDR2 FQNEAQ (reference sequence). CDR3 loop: CASSFRQGSEKLFF. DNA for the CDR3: TGTGCCAGCAGCTTCCGTCAGGGGAGTGAAAAACTGTTTTTT.

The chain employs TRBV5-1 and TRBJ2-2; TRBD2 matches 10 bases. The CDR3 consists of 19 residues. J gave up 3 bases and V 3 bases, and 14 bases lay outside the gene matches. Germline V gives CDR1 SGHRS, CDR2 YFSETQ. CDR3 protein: CASSYQGGLAGDHTGELFF. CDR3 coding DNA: TGCGCCAGCAGCTATCAGGGAGGGCTAGCGGGGGACCACACCGGGGAGCTGTTTTTT.

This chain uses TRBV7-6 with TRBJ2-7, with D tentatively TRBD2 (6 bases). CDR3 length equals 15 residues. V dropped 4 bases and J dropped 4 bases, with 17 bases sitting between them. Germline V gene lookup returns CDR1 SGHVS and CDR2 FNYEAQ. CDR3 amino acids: CASSSSGLNLYEQYF. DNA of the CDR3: TGTGCCAGCAGCTCGTCGGGACTCAACTTGTACGAGCAGTACTTC.

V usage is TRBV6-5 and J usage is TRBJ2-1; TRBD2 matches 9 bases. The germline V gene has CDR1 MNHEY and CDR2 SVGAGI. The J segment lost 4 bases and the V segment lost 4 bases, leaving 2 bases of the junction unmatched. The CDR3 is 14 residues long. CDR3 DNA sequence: TGTGCCAGCAGTTGGCGGGGGGGTTACAATGAGCAGTTCTTC. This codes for CASSWRGGYNEQFF.

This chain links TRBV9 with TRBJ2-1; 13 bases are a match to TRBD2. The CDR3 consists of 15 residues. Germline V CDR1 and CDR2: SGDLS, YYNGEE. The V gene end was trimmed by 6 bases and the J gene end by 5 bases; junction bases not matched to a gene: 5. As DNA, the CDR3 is TGTGCCAGCACCCGACTAGCGGGGGGAAACAATGAGCAGTTCTTC. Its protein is CASTRLAGGNNEQFF.

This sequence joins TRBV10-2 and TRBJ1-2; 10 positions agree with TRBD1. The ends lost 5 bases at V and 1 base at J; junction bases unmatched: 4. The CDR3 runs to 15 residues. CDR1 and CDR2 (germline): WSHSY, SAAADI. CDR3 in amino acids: CASSPGQGYNYGYTF. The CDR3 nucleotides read TGCGCCAGCAGTCCGGGACAGGGGTATAACTATGGCTACACCTTC.

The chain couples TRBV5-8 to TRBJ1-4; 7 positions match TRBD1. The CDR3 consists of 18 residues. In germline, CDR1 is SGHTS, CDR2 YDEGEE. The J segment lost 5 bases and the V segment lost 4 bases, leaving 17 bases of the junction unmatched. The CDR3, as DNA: TGTGCCAGCAGCGTTTTAGGGCCAGGGGGTATCCTCAATGAAAAACTGTTTTTT. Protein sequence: CASSVLGPGGILNEKLFF. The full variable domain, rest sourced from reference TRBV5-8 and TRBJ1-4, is EAGVTQSPTHLIKTRGQQATLRCSPISGHTSVYWYQQALGLGLQFLLWYDEGEERNRGNFPPRFSGRQFPNYSSELNVNALELEDSALYLCASSVLGPGGILNEKLFFGSGTQLSVL.

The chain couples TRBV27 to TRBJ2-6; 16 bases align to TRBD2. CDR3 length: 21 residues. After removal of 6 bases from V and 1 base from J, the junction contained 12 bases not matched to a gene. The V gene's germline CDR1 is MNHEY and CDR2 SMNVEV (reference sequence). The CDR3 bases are TGTGCCAGCAGCCGACGCGCCGGGACTAGCGGGGGGGGATCTGGGGCCAACGTCCTGACTTTC. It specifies CASSRRAGTSGGGSGANVLTF.

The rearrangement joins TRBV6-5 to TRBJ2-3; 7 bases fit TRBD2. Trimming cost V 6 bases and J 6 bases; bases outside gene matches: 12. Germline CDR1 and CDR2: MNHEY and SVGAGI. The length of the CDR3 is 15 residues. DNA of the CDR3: TGTGCCAGCAGACCCGGACGGGGGGAAGAGGATACGCAGTATTTT. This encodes CASRPGRGEEDTQYF.

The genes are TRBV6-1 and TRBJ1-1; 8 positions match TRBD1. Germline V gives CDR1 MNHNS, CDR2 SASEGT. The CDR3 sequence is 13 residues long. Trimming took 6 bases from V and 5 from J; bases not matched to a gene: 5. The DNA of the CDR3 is TGTGCCAGCAGGGACAGGGCCCAAACTGAAGCTTTCTTT. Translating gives CASRDRAQTEAFF.

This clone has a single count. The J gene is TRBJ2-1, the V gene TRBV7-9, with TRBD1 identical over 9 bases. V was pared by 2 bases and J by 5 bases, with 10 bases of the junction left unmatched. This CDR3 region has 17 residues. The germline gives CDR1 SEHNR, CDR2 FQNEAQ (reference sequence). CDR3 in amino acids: CASSLRTGESPDNEQFF. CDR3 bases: TGTGCCAGCAGCTTAAGGACAGGGGAGAGTCCAGACAATGAGCAGTTCTTC.

CDR3: CASSSDLEETQYF. Written as DNA, the CDR3 is TGTGCCAGCAGCTCGGACTTAGAGGAGACCCAGTACTTC. The V call is TRBV11-2, the J call TRBJ2-5, with a weak D call TRBD2 (5 bases). V lost 4 bases to trimming and J lost 5 bases, with 11 bases between them. The germline V gene encodes CDR1 SGHAT and CDR2 FQNNGV. The CDR3 sequence is 13 residues long.

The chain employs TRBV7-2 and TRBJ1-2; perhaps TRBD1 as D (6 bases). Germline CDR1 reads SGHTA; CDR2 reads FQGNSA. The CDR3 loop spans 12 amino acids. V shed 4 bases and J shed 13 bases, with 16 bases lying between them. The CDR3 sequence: CASSSRGRRGTF. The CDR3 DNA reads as TGTGCCAGCAGCTCGCGGGGGCGGCGGGGCACCTTC.

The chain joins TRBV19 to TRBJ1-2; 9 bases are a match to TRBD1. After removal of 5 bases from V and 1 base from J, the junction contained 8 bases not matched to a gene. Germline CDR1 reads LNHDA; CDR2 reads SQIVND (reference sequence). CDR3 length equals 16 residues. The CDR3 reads CASSVLQGANNYGYTF. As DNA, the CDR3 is TGTGCCAGTAGTGTCCTACAGGGGGCCAATAACTATGGCTACACCTTC.

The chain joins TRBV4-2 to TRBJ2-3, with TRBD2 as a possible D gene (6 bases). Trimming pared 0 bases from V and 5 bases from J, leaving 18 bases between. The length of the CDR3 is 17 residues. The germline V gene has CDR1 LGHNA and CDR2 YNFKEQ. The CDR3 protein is CASSQERGGNWEDTQYF. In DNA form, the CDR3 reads TGTGCCAGCAGCCAAGAAAGGGGCGGGAATTGGGAAGATACGCAGTATTTT.

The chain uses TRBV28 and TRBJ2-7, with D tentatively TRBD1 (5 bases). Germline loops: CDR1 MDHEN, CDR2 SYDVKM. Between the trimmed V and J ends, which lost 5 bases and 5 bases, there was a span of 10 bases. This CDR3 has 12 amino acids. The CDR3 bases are TGTGCCAGCAGTGTTCAGGGCGACGAGCAGTACTTC. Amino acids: CASSVQGDEQYF. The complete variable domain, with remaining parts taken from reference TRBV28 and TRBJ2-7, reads DVKVTQSSRYLVKRTGEKVFLECVQDMDHENMFWYRQDPGLGLRLIYFSYDVKMKEKGDIPEGYSVSREKKERFSLILESASTNQTSMYLCASSVQGDEQYFGPGTRLTVT.

For the CDR3, the DNA is TGTGCCTCCAACAGGGACTATGGCTACACCTTC. Translation gives CASNRDYGYTF. The J gene is TRBJ1-2, the V gene TRBV30; D may be TRBD1 (6 bases). The V gene lost 7 bases and the J gene lost 3 bases, with 9 bases spanning the gap. Germline V gives CDR1 GTSNPN, CDR2 SVGIG (reference sequence). The CDR3 has 11 residues.

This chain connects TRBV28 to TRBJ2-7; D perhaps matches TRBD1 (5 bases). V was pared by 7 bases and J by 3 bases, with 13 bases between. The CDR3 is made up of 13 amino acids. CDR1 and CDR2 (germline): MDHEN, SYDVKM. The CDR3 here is CASTPQGFYEQYF. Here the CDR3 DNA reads TGTGCCAGCACTCCGCAGGGATTCTACGAGCAGTACTTC.

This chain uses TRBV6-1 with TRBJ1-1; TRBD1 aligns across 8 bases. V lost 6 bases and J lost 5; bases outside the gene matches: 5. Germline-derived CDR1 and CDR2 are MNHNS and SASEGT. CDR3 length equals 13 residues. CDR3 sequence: CASSSQGETEAFF. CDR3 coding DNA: TGTGCCAGCAGCTCACAGGGGGAGACTGAAGCTTTCTTT.

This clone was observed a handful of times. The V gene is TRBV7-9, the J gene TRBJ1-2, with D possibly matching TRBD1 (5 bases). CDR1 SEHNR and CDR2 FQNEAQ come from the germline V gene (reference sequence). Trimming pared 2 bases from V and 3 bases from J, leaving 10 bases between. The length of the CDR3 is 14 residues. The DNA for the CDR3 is TGTGCCAGCAGCTTATCGACAGAGCACTATGGCTACACCTTC. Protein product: CASSLSTEHYGYTF. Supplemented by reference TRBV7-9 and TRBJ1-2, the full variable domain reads DTGVSQNPRHKITKRGQNVTFRCDPISEHNRLYWYRQTLGQGPEFLTYFQNEAQLEKSRLLSDRFSAERPKGSFSTLEIQRTEQGDSAMYLCASSLSTEHYGYTFGSGTRLTVV.

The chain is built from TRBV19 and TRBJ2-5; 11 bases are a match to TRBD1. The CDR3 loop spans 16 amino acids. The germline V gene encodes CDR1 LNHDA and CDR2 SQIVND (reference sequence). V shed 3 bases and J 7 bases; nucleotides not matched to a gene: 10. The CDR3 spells CASSMEGQGGRGTQYF. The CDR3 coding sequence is TGTGCCAGTAGTATGGAGGGACAGGGGGGCCGGGGGACCCAGTACTTC. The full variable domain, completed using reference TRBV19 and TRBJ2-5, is DGGITQSPKYLFRKEGQNVTLSCEQNLNHDAMYWYRQDPGQGLRLIYYSQIVNDFQKGDIAEGYSVSREKKESFPLTVTSAQKNPTAFYLCASSMEGQGGRGTQYFGPGTRLLVL.

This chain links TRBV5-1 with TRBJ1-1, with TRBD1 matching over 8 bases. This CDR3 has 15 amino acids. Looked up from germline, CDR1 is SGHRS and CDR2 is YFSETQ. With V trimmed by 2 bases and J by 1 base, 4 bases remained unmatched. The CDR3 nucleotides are TGCGCCAGCAGCTTTAGGACAGGGCCGAACACTGAAGCTTTCTTT. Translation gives CASSFRTGPNTEAFF.

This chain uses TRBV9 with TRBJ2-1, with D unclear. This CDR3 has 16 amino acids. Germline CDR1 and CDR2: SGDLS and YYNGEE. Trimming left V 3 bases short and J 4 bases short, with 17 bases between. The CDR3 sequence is CASSGIKTPRYNEQFF. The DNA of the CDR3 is TGTGCCAGCAGCGGCATCAAAACTCCCAGGTACAATGAGCAGTTCTTC.

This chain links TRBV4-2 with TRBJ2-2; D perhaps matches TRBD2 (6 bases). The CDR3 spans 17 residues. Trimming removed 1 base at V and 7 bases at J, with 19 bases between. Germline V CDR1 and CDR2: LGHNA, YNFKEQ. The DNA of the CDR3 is TGTGCCAGCAGCCAAGCGGGCGGGTGGAGGGCCAACGGGGAGCTGTTTTTT. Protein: CASSQAGGWRANGELFF.

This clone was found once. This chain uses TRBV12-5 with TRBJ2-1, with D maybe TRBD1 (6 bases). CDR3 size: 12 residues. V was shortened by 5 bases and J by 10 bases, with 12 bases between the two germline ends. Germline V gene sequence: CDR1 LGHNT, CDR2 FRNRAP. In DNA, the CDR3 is TGTGCTAGTGGTCCTACAGGGTGGGAGCAGTTCTTC. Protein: CASGPTGWEQFF.

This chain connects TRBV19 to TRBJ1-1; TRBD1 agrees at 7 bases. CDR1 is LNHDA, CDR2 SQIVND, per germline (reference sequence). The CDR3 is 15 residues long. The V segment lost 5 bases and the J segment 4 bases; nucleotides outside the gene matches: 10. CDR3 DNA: TGTGCCAGTAGTCCGCGACAGGGTTTCGGCACTGAAGCTTTCTTT. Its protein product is CASSPRQGFGTEAFF.